The rows below give T cell receptor beta chains drawn from one sample of a study of radiotherapy plus CTLA-4 blockade in lung cancer. Profiled with immunoSEQ multiplex PCR; TCRdb holds only in-frame clones, not every one. The sample consists of about 73,000 clones, around 87% of them appearing once. The starting material was peripheral blood, obtained from a patient treated with radiotherapy plus ipilimumab. These receptors were collected from a human donor with non-small cell lung cancer that progressed on radiotherapy plus ipilimumab. Each CDR3 is given with its conserved first and last residue. D genes are given only for firm matches. Some rows mark clone size as missing; the rest say once, few, many or name a class of expanded clone.

CDR3: CASSALTVDQPQHF
DNA: TGTGCCAGCAGTGCCCTCACAGTTGATCAGCCCCAGCATTTT
D: .
size: .
J: TRBJ1-5
V: TRBV2

CDR3: CASSQAQGLDEQFF
DNA: TGTGCCAGCAGCCAAGCACAGGGGTTGGATGAGCAGTTCTTC
D: TRBD1
size: few
J: TRBJ2-1
V: TRBV14

CDR3: CASNRAGNQPQHF
DNA: TGTGCCAGTAACAGGGCGGGCAATCAGCCCCAGCATTTT
D: .
size: .
J: TRBJ1-5
V: TRBV19

CDR3: CASSLGIGLIYEQYF
DNA: TGTGCCAGCAGCTTAGGGATAGGACTCATCTACGAGCAGTACTTC
D: .
size: .
J: TRBJ2-7
V: TRBV7-8

CDR3: CASSFGQNQPQHF
DNA: TGTGCCAGCAGCTTTGGACAGAATCAGCCCCAGCATTTT
D: .
size: few
J: TRBJ1-5
V: TRBV7-9

CDR3: CASSSVNQGNTEAFF
DNA: TGCGCCAGCAGCTCCGTGAACCAGGGGAACACTGAAGCTTTCTTT
D: .
size: .
J: TRBJ1-1
V: TRBV4-1

CDR3: CASTRDHSYNEQFF
DNA: TGTGCCAGCACCCGGGACCACTCCTACAATGAGCAGTTCTTC
D: .
size: .
J: TRBJ2-1
V: TRBV6-1

CDR3: CSGGQGSGSYEQYF
DNA: TGCAGCGGCGGACAGGGTAGCGGCTCCTACGAGCAGTACTTC
D: TRBD1
size: .
J: TRBJ2-7
V: TRBV29-1

CDR3: CSVEGAGVTDTQYF
DNA: TGCAGCGTTGAGGGGGCCGGGGTCACAGATACGCAGTATTTT
D: .
size: .
J: TRBJ2-3
V: TRBV29-1

CDR3: CASSLDQQQFF
DNA: TGTGCCAGCAGCTTAGATCAGCAGCAGTTCTTC
D: .
size: .
J: TRBJ2-1
V: TRBV11-2

CDR3: CASTNEETQYF
DNA: TGTGCCAGTACGAATGAAGAGACCCAGTACTTC
D: .
size: once
J: TRBJ2-5
V: TRBV19

CDR3: CASSFVGEIVYNEQFF
DNA: TGTGCCAGCAGCTTTGTAGGGGAGATAGTATACAATGAGCAGTTCTTC
D: .
size: .
J: TRBJ2-1
V: TRBV11-2

CDR3: CASSLPGKNTEAFF
DNA: TGTGCCAGCAGTTTACCAGGGAAGAACACTGAAGCTTTCTTT
D: .
size: .
J: TRBJ1-1
V: TRBV28

CDR3: CASSLGGGIGVRDTEAFF
DNA: TGTGCCAGCAGCTTAGGCGGGGGAATAGGGGTGCGAGACACTGAAGCTTTCTTT
D: .
size: .
J: TRBJ1-1
V: TRBV7-2

CDR3: CASSKREGNTDTQYF
DNA: TGTGCCAGCAGTAAGAGGGAGGGTAACACAGATACGCAGTATTTT
D: TRBD2
size: .
J: TRBJ2-3
V: TRBV27

CDR3: CASSRSMALTDTQYF
DNA: TGTGCCAGCTCAAGGTCTATGGCACTGACAGATACGCAGTATTTT
D: .
size: .
J: TRBJ2-3
V: TRBV18

CDR3: CASIFQFPRSVDTQYF
DNA: TGTGCCAGCATCTTCCAATTCCCGCGGTCCGTGGATACGCAGTATTTT
D: .
size: .
J: TRBJ2-3
V: TRBV21-1

CDR3: CSVAGTSGSLGETQYF
DNA: TGCAGCGTTGCCGGGACTAGCGGGAGTCTTGGAGAGACCCAGTACTTC
D: TRBD2
size: .
J: TRBJ2-5
V: TRBV29-1

CDR3: CAWSRAGGGHEQYF
DNA: TGTGCCTGGAGTAGGGCGGGAGGTGGCCACGAGCAGTACTTC
D: TRBD2
size: .
J: TRBJ2-7
V: TRBV30

CDR3: CASSPTDGGSGSYTDTQYF
DNA: TGTGCCAGCTCACCGACGGATGGCGGGAGTGGATCCTACACAGATACGCAGTATTTT
D: TRBD2
size: .
J: TRBJ2-3
V: TRBV18

CDR3: CATRTGGTLSYEQYF
DNA: TGTGCCACAAGGACAGGGGGGACCCTCTCCTACGAGCAGTACTTC
D: TRBD1
size: .
J: TRBJ2-7
V: TRBV27

CDR3: CASRPTGGSNQPQHF
DNA: TGCGCCAGCAGGCCGACCGGGGGGAGCAATCAGCCCCAGCATTTT
D: .
size: .
J: TRBJ1-5
V: TRBV5-1

CDR3: CATSRERGSGSSEQFF
DNA: TGTGCCACCAGCAGAGAACGAGGCAGCGGGAGTAGTGAGCAGTTCTTC
D: TRBD2
size: .
J: TRBJ2-1
V: TRBV15

CDR3: CASNPIPGANVLTF
DNA: TGTGCCAGCAACCCGATCCCCGGGGCCAACGTCCTGACTTTC
D: .
size: .
J: TRBJ2-6
V: TRBV6-1

CDR3: CAGTPGGVLETQYF
DNA: TGTGCCGGCACGCCGGGGGGGGTTCTAGAGACCCAGTACTTC
D: TRBD2
size: once
J: TRBJ2-5
V: TRBV2

CDR3: CASSLTSLETDTQYF
DNA: TGTGCCAGCTCGTTGACTAGTCTGGAAACAGATACGCAGTATTTT
D: .
size: .
J: TRBJ2-3
V: TRBV18

CDR3: CASSFPTSGSRNEQFF
DNA: TGCGCCAGCAGCTTTCCCACTAGCGGGAGTCGCAATGAGCAGTTCTTC
D: TRBD2
size: .
J: TRBJ2-1
V: TRBV5-1

CDR3: CSVPEGTGWTEAFF
DNA: TGCAGCGTCCCTGAGGGGACAGGGTGGACTGAAGCTTTCTTT
D: TRBD1
size: .
J: TRBJ1-1
V: TRBV29-1

CDR3: CASSVEKPPLAETQYF
DNA: TGTGCCAGCAGCGTAGAAAAGCCACCGCTCGCAGAGACCCAGTACTTC
D: .
size: .
J: TRBJ2-5
V: TRBV9

CDR3: CASSPVGGYTF
DNA: TGTGCCAGCAGCCCTGTGGGGGGCTACACCTTC
D: .
size: few
J: TRBJ1-2
V: TRBV28

CDR3: CATGLAGYNEQFF
DNA: TGTGCCACAGGGCTAGCGGGATACAATGAGCAGTTCTTC
D: TRBD2
size: .
J: TRBJ2-1
V: TRBV2

CDR3: CASSDHGTEAFF
DNA: TGCGCCAGCAGTGACCACGGAACTGAAGCTTTCTTT
D: .
size: few
J: TRBJ1-1
V: TRBV10-1

CDR3: CASGLSGSWETQYF
DNA: TGTGCTAGTGGACTGAGCGGGAGCTGGGAGACCCAGTACTTC
D: TRBD2
size: .
J: TRBJ2-5
V: TRBV12-5

CDR3: CASRTEYNEQFF
DNA: TGCGCCAGCCGTACAGAATACAATGAGCAGTTCTTC
D: .
size: .
J: TRBJ2-1
V: TRBV5-1

CDR3: CATGGENGYTF
DNA: TGTGCCACCGGCGGGGAGAATGGCTACACCTTC
D: .
size: .
J: TRBJ1-2
V: TRBV28

CDR3: CASSLSAGLVSGEQYF
DNA: TGTGCCAGCAGCTTAAGTGCAGGGCTCGTATCGGGCGAGCAGTACTTC
D: .
size: .
J: TRBJ2-7
V: TRBV7-9

CDR3: CASSMGLAGDEQFF
DNA: TGTGCCAGTAGTATGGGGCTAGCGGGAGATGAGCAGTTCTTC
D: TRBD2
size: .
J: TRBJ2-1
V: TRBV19

CDR3: CASRIRGGEQFF
DNA: TGTGCCAGTAGAATAAGGGGGGGTGAGCAGTTCTTC
D: .
size: .
J: TRBJ2-1
V: TRBV19

CDR3: CASSEIPYEQYF
DNA: TGTGCCAGCAGTGAAATCCCCTACGAGCAGTACTTC
D: .
size: .
J: TRBJ2-7
V: TRBV6-1

CDR3: CASSPGLAGIDEQYF
DNA: TGTGCCAGCAGCCCCGGACTAGCGGGAATCGACGAGCAGTACTTC
D: TRBD2
size: .
J: TRBJ2-7
V: TRBV11-2

CDR3: CATSRGTSGSSDTQYF
DNA: TGTGCCACCAGCAGAGGGACTAGCGGGAGCTCAGATACGCAGTATTTT
D: TRBD2
size: once
J: TRBJ2-3
V: TRBV15

CDR3: CASSSDSSGSIDEQFF
DNA: TGTGCCAGCAGTTCGGATTCTAGCGGGAGTATCGATGAGCAGTTCTTC
D: TRBD2
size: .
J: TRBJ2-1
V: TRBV6-4

CDR3: CAWSAGGYTF
DNA: TGTGCCTGGAGTGCGGGGGGCTACACCTTC
D: .
size: .
J: TRBJ1-2
V: TRBV30

CDR3: CASIPILGFGNTEAFF
DNA: TGTGCCAGCATCCCGATCCTGGGGTTTGGTAACACTGAAGCTTTCTTT
D: .
size: .
J: TRBJ1-1
V: TRBV28

CDR3: CASSRLAGSSYNEQFF
DNA: TGTGCCAGCAGTCGACTAGCGGGGAGCTCCTACAATGAGCAGTTCTTC
D: TRBD2
size: few
J: TRBJ2-1
V: TRBV28

CDR3: CASSLEPGVGSSGYTF
DNA: TGTGCCAGCAGCTTAGAGCCTGGGGTTGGCAGTAGTGGCTACACCTTC
D: .
size: once
J: TRBJ1-2
V: TRBV7-8

CDR3: CASSQAGTAAYEQYF
DNA: TGCGCCAGCAGCCAAGCCGGGACGGCGGCCTACGAGCAGTACTTC
D: .
size: .
J: TRBJ2-7
V: TRBV4-1

CDR3: CASSQEWDRGIMDTDTQYF
DNA: TGTGCCAGCAGCCAAGAGTGGGACAGGGGGATAATGGACACAGATACGCAGTATTTT
D: TRBD1
size: .
J: TRBJ2-3
V: TRBV14

CDR3: CASRDRGEDYGYTF
DNA: TGTGCCAGCAGGGACAGGGGAGAGGACTATGGCTACACCTTC
D: TRBD1
size: .
J: TRBJ1-2
V: TRBV6-1

CDR3: CASSPQPLAGPYNEQFF
DNA: TGTGCCAGCAGTCCCCAACCACTAGCGGGACCCTACAATGAGCAGTTCTTC
D: TRBD2
size: .
J: TRBJ2-1
V: TRBV27

CDR3: CASTETGREQYF
DNA: TGTGCCAGCACCGAAACGGGTCGCGAGCAGTACTTC
D: .
size: .
J: TRBJ2-7
V: TRBV6-1

CDR3: CASSRPSGRTYNEQFF
DNA: TGTGCCAGCAGCCGGCCTAGCGGAAGGACCTACAATGAGCAGTTCTTC
D: TRBD2
size: .
J: TRBJ2-1
V: TRBV2

CDR3: CASSQRDLRDGPYEQYF
DNA: TGCGCCAGCAGCCAGCGTGACCTTCGGGACGGTCCCTACGAGCAGTACTTC
D: .
size: .
J: TRBJ2-7
V: TRBV4-1

CDR3: CSVDRGVGWYNEQFF
DNA: TGCAGCGTTGACCGGGGGGTCGGCTGGTACAATGAGCAGTTCTTC
D: TRBD2
size: .
J: TRBJ2-1
V: TRBV29-1

CDR3: CASSHSGRVDTQYF
DNA: TGTGCCAGCAGCCATAGCGGGAGGGTGGATACGCAGTATTTT
D: TRBD2
size: .
J: TRBJ2-3
V: TRBV11-2

CDR3: CASSAGGQGLRETQYF
DNA: TGCGCCAGCAGCGCCGGGGGACAGGGTTTAAGAGAGACCCAGTACTTC
D: TRBD1
size: .
J: TRBJ2-5
V: TRBV5-1

CDR3: CASSLGSGISPEAFF
DNA: TGTGCCAGCAGCTTAGGGTCCGGGATATCCCCTGAAGCTTTCTTT
D: .
size: .
J: TRBJ1-1
V: TRBV7-9